The 10 T cell receptor beta chains given below trace back to one sample, sequenced in a study of shared clonotypes between healthy human individuals (dated by TCRdb to about 2020). Library generation was performed with the immunoSEQ multiplex PCR assay. TCRdb took over this immuneACCESS table, retaining in-frame rearrangements with V and J assigned. Such tables are incomplete; in checked studies, under half of the missing clones stem from an unresolved V gene, and the remainder is unexplained. Within this sample are 1.5 million to 2.5 million clones, with about 95% of them counted one time only. 1% to 1.5% of the sample is held by the ten biggest clonotypes. CD8 naive samples consisted of CD45RO-negative cells that were positively selected for CCR7, yielding a CD45RA+CCR7+ population without TemRA cells. The sequenced material came from naive CD8+ T cells sorted from blood. What the cell subset or site label conveys for this sample: CD45RA+CCR7+. These TCRs come from a man between 18 and 29 years old in good health.

The chain couples TRBV15 to TRBJ2-5; D is tentatively TRBD1 or TRBD2 (6 bases each). Germline lookup yields CDR1 LNHNV and CDR2 YYDKDF (reference sequence). This CDR3 has 16 amino acids. Trimming took 5 bases from V and 8 from J, leaving 24 bases between them. CDR3 bases: TGTGCCACCAGCCCTGGGGGGCACCCCGGGGAGAGAACCCAGTACTTC. Translating it yields CATSPGGHPGERTQYF.

A remark on this clone: In the same sample, other DNA sequences code for this CDR3. V and J are TRBV7-9 and TRBJ2-3; 9 nucleotides match TRBD2. The trim removed 2 bases at V and 2 bases at J, leaving 5 bases unmatched. The CDR3 contains 16 residues. Per germline, CDR1 SEHNR and CDR2 FQNEAQ (reference sequence). CDR3 sequence (DNA): TGTGCCAGCAGCTTATCGGCGGGAGGGACCACAGATACGCAGTATTTT. As protein: CASSLSAGGTTDTQYF.

This chain connects TRBV27 to TRBJ1-5, with a possible D match to TRBD1 (6 bases). This CDR3 is 13 amino acids long. Deletions cut 8 bases from V and 4 bases from J, with 12 bases between. Germline loops: CDR1 MNHEY, CDR2 SMNVEV (reference sequence). The CDR3 loop reads CASGHQGNQPQHF. The DNA of the CDR3 is TGTGCCAGCGGTCACCAGGGGAATCAGCCCCAGCATTTT.

This clone was counted a few times. The gene calls are TRBV9 and TRBJ2-7; D is unresolved. Trimming removed 0 bases at V and 3 bases at J, with 7 bases between. The CDR3 is 13 amino acids. The germline CDR1 and CDR2 sequences are SGDLS and YYNGEE. The CDR3 nucleotides read TGTGCCAGCAGCGTAGATGGGCACTACGAGCAGTACTTC. Its protein product is CASSVDGHYEQYF.

V is TRBV13 and J is TRBJ2-5; unclear D gene. This CDR3 spans 12 amino acids. CDR1 and CDR2 from the germline V gene are PRHDT and FYEKMQ (reference sequence). V was pared by 0 bases and J by 5 bases, with 4 bases between. CDR3 loop: CASSLGEETQYF. The DNA for the CDR3 is TGTGCCAGCAGCTTAGGGGAGGAGACCCAGTACTTC.

This chain connects TRBV6-1 to TRBJ2-3; TRBD1 might be the D (6 bases). V gave up 7 bases and J gave up 2 bases, with 16 bases separating them. Per germline, CDR1 MNHNS and CDR2 SASEGT. This CDR3 region has 15 residues. CDR3 in DNA: TGTGCCAGCACCTCGGGACACCGATCCACAGATACGCAGTATTTT. Protein sequence: CASTSGHRSTDTQYF.

V and J are TRBV7-9 and TRBJ2-5; D may match TRBD1 or TRBD2 (5 bases each). The CDR3 is made up of 17 amino acids. The germline gives CDR1 SEHNR, CDR2 FQNEAQ (reference sequence). The germline V and J ends were trimmed by 1 base and 2 bases, with 17 bases remaining between them. CDR3 nucleotide sequence: TGTGCCAGCAGCTTAGTTGGGCAGGGCCCGGGGCAAGAGACCCAGTACTTC. It translates to CASSLVGQGPGQETQYF. The whole variable domain, filled in from reference TRBV7-9 and TRBJ2-5, reads DTGVSQNPRHKITKRGQNVTFRCDPISEHNRLYWYRQTLGQGPEFLTYFQNEAQLEKSRLLSDRFSAERPKGSFSTLEIQRTEQGDSAMYLCASSLVGQGPGQETQYFGPGTRLLVL.

CDR3 coding DNA: TGTGCCAGCAGCGCCCGACCGGGACTAGCAGATACGCAGTATTTT. Translated: CASSARPGLADTQYF. The chain joins TRBV7-6 to TRBJ2-3; 8 bases map to TRBD2. Trimming cost V 5 bases and J 4 bases; bases outside gene matches: 8. The CDR3 is 15 residues long. Germline values: CDR1 SGHVS, CDR2 FNYEAQ. Using reference TRBV7-6 and TRBJ2-3 for the parts outside the CDR3, the full variable domain is GAGVSQSPRYKVTKRGQDVALRCDPISGHVSLYWYRQALGQGPEFLTYFNYEAQQDKSGLPNDRFSAERPEGSISTLTIQRTEQRDSAMYRCASSARPGLADTQYFGPGTRLTVL.

The J gene is TRBJ2-7, the V gene TRBV4-1, with 9 bases aligning to TRBD1. The germline V gene has CDR1 MGHRA and CDR2 YSYEKL. This CDR3 has 16 amino acids. J was trimmed by 4 bases and V by 3 bases; bases with no gene match: 10. As DNA, the CDR3 is TGCGCCAGCAGCCATTCACCCGGGACAGGGACATACGAGCAGTACTTC. Translating it yields CASSHSPGTGTYEQYF.

This clone came up once. This rearrangement joins TRBV7-9 to TRBJ1-3; 10 bases fit TRBD1. The CDR3 has 17 residues. Trimming cost V 5 bases and J 0 bases; bases outside gene matches: 7. CDR1 SEHNR and CDR2 FQNEAQ come from the germline V gene (reference sequence). This CDR3 is CASSAAGTGDSGNTIYF. The CDR3, as DNA: TGTGCCAGCAGCGCAGCCGGGACAGGGGACTCTGGAAACACCATATATTTT. Full variable domain (missing parts from reference TRBV7-9 and TRBJ1-3): DTGVSQNPRHKITKRGQNVTFRCDPISEHNRLYWYRQTLGQGPEFLTYFQNEAQLEKSRLLSDRFSAERPKGSFSTLEIQRTEQGDSAMYLCASSAAGTGDSGNTIYFGEGSWLTVV.